A selection of T cell receptor beta chains follows, all from one sample in a study of cytomegalovirus exposure and HLA in healthy donors. TCRdb keeps only in-frame clones here, not all; method: immunoSEQ multiplex PCR. The sample includes 150,000 to 200,000 clones, roughly 84% seen only once; the top ten take roughly a tenth. Specimen: PBMCs. The source is a man between 25 and 39 years old in good health and CMV-seropositive. The CDR3 runs from the conserved cysteine through the conserved F or W. The order of the fields is D gene, clone size, V gene, J gene, CDR3 DNA, CDR3 protein. A D gene is named only where the DNA matches it firmly. Rows give clone size only sometimes, using once, few, many, or a class for an expanded clone.

-	-	TRBV29-1	TRBJ1-3	TGCAGCGTTGGGACAGCTTCCTCTGGAAACACCATATATTTT	CSVGTASSGNTIYF
-	once	TRBV11-2	TRBJ2-5	TGTGCCAGCAGCCTGGCCCGGGGACAAGAGACCCAGTACTTC	CASSLARGQETQYF
-	-	TRBV6-5	TRBJ1-4	TGTGCCAGCCGAAGGACTACAACTAATGAAAAACTGTTTTTT	CASRRTTTNEKLFF
TRBD2	-	TRBV14	TRBJ2-3	TGTGCCAGCAGTGTGACTAGCGGGATCGTAGATACGCAGTATTTT	CASSVTSGIVDTQYF
TRBD1	-	TRBV13	TRBJ1-1	TGTGCCAGCAGCCCGCGACAGGGAACGGAAGCTTTCTTT	CASSPRQGTEAFF
-	once	TRBV7-6	TRBJ2-2	TGTGCCAGCAGACAGGAACTCCACACCGGGGAGCTGTTTTTT	CASRQELHTGELFF
TRBD2	-	TRBV19	TRBJ2-5	TGTGCCAGTAGTACTCGACTAGCGGGGGCTCTGGAGACCCAGTACTTC	CASSTRLAGALETQYF
TRBD1	-	TRBV6-5	TRBJ1-4	TGTGCCAGCAGGCCGAGGGGACAGGCTGAAAAACTGTTTTTT	CASRPRGQAEKLFF
TRBD1	few	TRBV15	TRBJ1-2	TGTGCCACCAGCGAACAGGGGTTCTATGGCTACACCTTC	CATSEQGFYGYTF
-	-	TRBV5-4	TRBJ2-4	TGTGCCAGCAGCTTAGCAGGGCGGCACATTCAGTACTTC	CASSLAGRHIQYF
-	-	TRBV5-6	TRBJ2-5	TGTGCCAGCAGCATGTTAGCGATTGACGAGACCCAGTACTTC	CASSMLAIDETQYF
-	few	TRBV5-1	TRBJ2-7	TGCGCCAGCAGCCCGGGACATGGGGAGCAGTACTTC	CASSPGHGEQYF
TRBD1	few	TRBV6-5	TRBJ1-2	TGTGCCAGCAGTGGCCGGACAGGGGACAACTATGGCTACACCTTC	CASSGRTGDNYGYTF
TRBD1	-	TRBV19	TRBJ2-1	TGTGCCAGTACCCCAGACAGGGGGTCCCACAATGAGCAGTTCTTC	CASTPDRGSHNEQFF
-	-	TRBV27	TRBJ2-2	TGTGCCAGCAGCTTAAAATGGGGGCGCGTCTCCGGGGAGCTGTTTTTT	CASSLKWGRVSGELFF
-	once	TRBV6-1	TRBJ1-2	TGTGCCAGCGGAATGACAGGAAACTATGGCTACACCTTC	CASGMTGNYGYTF
TRBD2	-	TRBV9	TRBJ2-7	TGTGCCAGCAGCGGAGCCACTAGCGGGAGTAGCTACGAGCAGTACTTC	CASSGATSGSSYEQYF
TRBD2	-	TRBV28	TRBJ2-3	TGTGCCAGCAGTTTAGCGGCTAGCGGGAGGGCAGATACGCAGTATTTT	CASSLAASGRADTQYF
TRBD2	-	TRBV11-2	TRBJ2-1	TGTGCCAGCAGCCCTAGCGGGAGGGACAATGAGCAGTTCTTC	CASSPSGRDNEQFF
TRBD2	-	TRBV6-6	TRBJ2-3	TGTGCCAGCAGTTACCGACTAGCGGGGGTTGCAGATACGCAGTATTTT	CASSYRLAGVADTQYF
TRBD1	-	TRBV5-1	TRBJ2-5	TGCGCCAGCAGCAAGGACAGGATCCAAGAGACCCAGTACTTC	CASSKDRIQETQYF
TRBD2	-	TRBV7-6	TRBJ2-1	TGTGCCAGCAGCTTATGGGGACTAGCCCACAATGAGCAGTTCTTC	CASSLWGLAHNEQFF
-	-	TRBV7-2	TRBJ1-1	TGTGCCAGCAGCTTAGTAACGCGAACTGAAGCTTTCTTT	CASSLVTRTEAFF
TRBD1	-	TRBV15	TRBJ2-7	TGTGCCACCAGCAGAGAAGGCCCGCTGGACAGGGCCTACGAGCAGTACTTC	CATSREGPLDRAYEQYF
TRBD1	-	TRBV5-5	TRBJ2-2	TGTGCCAGCAGCCCCAGGGGGTTTAACACCGGGGAGCTGTTTTTT	CASSPRGFNTGELFF
TRBD1	-	TRBV27	TRBJ1-5	TGTGCCAGCAGCGACAGGGGAAGTCAGCCCCAGCATTTT	CASSDRGSQPQHF
TRBD2	-	TRBV7-9	TRBJ2-1	TGTGCCAGCAGCCCTAGCGGGGGATCCCTCTACAATGAGCAGTTCTTC	CASSPSGGSLYNEQFF
-	-	TRBV7-6	TRBJ1-1	TGTGCCAGCAGCTTAGAACGGGACACTGAAGCTTTCTTT	CASSLERDTEAFF
TRBD1	-	TRBV29-1	TRBJ1-1	TGCAGCGTGTCCGGGACAGGCGCCGTCCCTGAAGCTTTCTTT	CSVSGTGAVPEAFF
-	-	TRBV7-2	TRBJ2-7	TGTGCCAGCAGCTTAGCCAGGACCTACGAGCAGTACTTC	CASSLARTYEQYF
TRBD1	once	TRBV7-3	TRBJ2-1	TGTGCCAGCAGCTTCACCGGGACAGGGGCCAATGAGCAGTTCTTC	CASSFTGTGANEQFF
TRBD2	-	TRBV5-1	TRBJ2-2	TGCGCCAGCAGCGCGGGAGGGCGAAGGACCGGGGAGCTGTTTTTT	CASSAGGRRTGELFF
TRBD2	-	TRBV11-2	TRBJ2-5	TGTGCCAGCAGCCCCTGGGGTAGCGGGGGCGAGACCCAGTACTTC	CASSPWGSGGETQYF
TRBD1	-	TRBV2	TRBJ1-5	TGTGCCAGCAGCCCCAGGGGGGCCAGCAATCAGCCCCAGCATTTT	CASSPRGASNQPQHF
-	few	TRBV7-3	TRBJ1-6	TGTGCCAGCAGCTCGGGGAATTCACCCCTCCACTTT	CASSSGNSPLHF
TRBD1	-	TRBV18	TRBJ2-3	TGTGCCAGCTCACCGACAGGGGCAAGAAGCACAGATACGCAGTATTTT	CASSPTGARSTDTQYF
-	-	TRBV7-6	TRBJ2-5	TGTGCCAGCAGCTTGCGTGCTAGGAGCGAGACCCAGTACTTC	CASSLRARSETQYF
TRBD2	-	TRBV4-3	TRBJ2-1	TGCGCCAGCAGCTCCCCAGCGGGGTTTTCCGGCTCCTACAATGAGCAGTTCTTC	CASSSPAGFSGSYNEQFF
TRBD1	-	TRBV28	TRBJ1-5	TGTGCCAGCAGTTTTGGACAGGTTAGCAATCAGCCCCAGCATTTT	CASSFGQVSNQPQHF
-	-	TRBV4-1	TRBJ1-4	TGCGCCAGCAGCCAAGATAGGGGGGGGAGAGGTGAAAAACTGTTTTTT	CASSQDRGGRGEKLFF
TRBD1	-	TRBV18	TRBJ1-1	TGTGCCAGCTCACCCCCGAGACAGGGGTTGAACACTGAAGCTTTCTTT	CASSPPRQGLNTEAFF
TRBD2	few	TRBV9	TRBJ2-1	TGTGCCAGCAGCGCTCGACTAGCGGGAGAGGATGAGCAGTTCTTC	CASSARLAGEDEQFF
-	-	TRBV6-6	TRBJ1-2	TGTGCCAGCAGTGACCTCGCGAGGGGCTACACCTTC	CASSDLARGYTF
TRBD1	-	TRBV18	TRBJ2-7	TGTGCCAGCTCACTTTACTCCTCGTGGACAGGGGGCGCGTACGAGCAGTACTTC	CASSLYSSWTGGAYEQYF
TRBD1	many	TRBV6-1	TRBJ1-6	TGTGCCAGCAGTGAAGGGACAGGGGGTTCACCCCTCCACTTT	CASSEGTGGSPLHF
TRBD1	-	TRBV13	TRBJ2-2	TGTGCCAGCAGCTTACTAGGACAGGATTATGAGGTCGGGGAGCTGTTTTTT	CASSLLGQDYEVGELFF
TRBD1	-	TRBV5-1	TRBJ1-4	TGCGCCAGCAGCTTGGGCAGGGGGCGTGAAAAACTGTTTTTT	CASSLGRGREKLFF
TRBD1	-	TRBV4-3	TRBJ2-7	TGCGCCAGCAGCCCGGGACAGTCCTACGAGCAGTACTTC	CASSPGQSYEQYF
-	few	TRBV7-9	TRBJ2-3	TGTGCCAGCAGCTTCCTCCAGGACTTCCGCACAGATACGCAGTATTTT	CASSFLQDFRTDTQYF
-	-	TRBV7-9	TRBJ2-2	TGTGCCAGCAGCCCGCCCGGGGGTGACACCGGGGAGCTGTTTTTT	CASSPPGGDTGELFF
TRBD1	-	TRBV19	TRBJ1-5	TGTGCCAGTAGTACCCAGGGACAGGGTGAGCGACAGCCCCAGCATTTT	CASSTQGQGERQPQHF
-	-	TRBV4-3	TRBJ2-7	TGCGCCAGCAGCCAAGACTTAGGGACAACCTACGAGCAGTACTTC	CASSQDLGTTYEQYF
TRBD2	-	TRBV5-3	TRBJ2-5	TGTGCCAGAAGCACCGGGACTAGCGGGAGGGCCGAGACCCAGTACTTC	CARSTGTSGRAETQYF
TRBD2	-	TRBV5-1	TRBJ2-5	TGCGCCAGCAGCGGAGGGACTAGCGGACTCCAAGAGACCCAGTACTTC	CASSGGTSGLQETQYF
TRBD1	-	TRBV9	TRBJ2-7	TGTGCCAGCAGCCCCGGGACAGGGACCTACGAGCAGTACTTC	CASSPGTGTYEQYF
TRBD1	-	TRBV7-8	TRBJ2-7	TGTGCCAGCAGCTCTTCCGGGACAGGGAGTCTCCTGCAGTACTTC	CASSSSGTGSLLQYF